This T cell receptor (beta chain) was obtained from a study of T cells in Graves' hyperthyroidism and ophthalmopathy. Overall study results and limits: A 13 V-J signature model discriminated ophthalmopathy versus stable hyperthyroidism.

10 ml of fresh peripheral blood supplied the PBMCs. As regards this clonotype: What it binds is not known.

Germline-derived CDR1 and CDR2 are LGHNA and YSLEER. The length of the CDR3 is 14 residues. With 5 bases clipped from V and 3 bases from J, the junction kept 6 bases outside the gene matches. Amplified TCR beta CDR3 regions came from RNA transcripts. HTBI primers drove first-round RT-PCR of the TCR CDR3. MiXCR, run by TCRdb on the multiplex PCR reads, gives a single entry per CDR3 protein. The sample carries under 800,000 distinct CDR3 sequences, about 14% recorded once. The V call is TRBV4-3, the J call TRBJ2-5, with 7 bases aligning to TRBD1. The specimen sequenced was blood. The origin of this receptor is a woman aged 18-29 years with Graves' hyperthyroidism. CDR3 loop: CASSATGPEETQYF. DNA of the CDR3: TGCGCCAGCAGCGCGACAGGGCCGGAAGAGACCCAGTACTTC.